This TCR beta chain is from a study of T cell changes during pregnancy in multiple sclerosis. The data were produced by immunoSEQ multiplex PCR, yet TCRdb's version contains in-frame clones alone and is incomplete. The sample holds around 130,000 clones, around 95% seen once. The germline CDR1 and CDR2 sequences are SGHTA and FQGNSA. The CDR3 length is 15 residues. V shed 2 bases and J 0 bases; nucleotides not matched to a gene: 3. The TCR originated in a female donor with multiple sclerosis, enrolled in a pregnancy study. V gene TRBV7-2 combines with J gene TRBJ2-7, with 8 bases lining up with TRBD2. The sample here was peripheral blood, taken after pregnancy. The CDR3 protein is CASSLWSGSSYEQYF. CDR3 nucleotide sequence: TGTGCCAGCAGCTTATGGAGCGGGAGCTCCTACGAGCAGTACTTC.